The source of this T cell receptor (beta chain) is a study of CD8+ T cells in alopecia areata. Study background: Treated patients swallowed 5 to 10 mg of oral tofacitinib twice daily.

In regard to this clone: Its antigen remains unidentified.

RNA was extracted and reverse transcribed into cDNA as the sequencing template. The protocol was immunoSEQ multiplex PCR, while the TCRdb copy is restricted to in-frame clones and leaves out a portion. The sample consists of thousands of clones, around 85% of them appearing once. Study-level points and caveats: Expanded CD8+ clones among the top 100, and scalp clonality, were significantly decreased by tofacitinib. Many expanded lesional clones remained in scalp and blood on tofacitinib.

The V end was cut by 4 bases, the J end by 1 base, with 23 bases between. The CDR3 contains 19 residues. Treatment: oral pan-JAK inhibitor, 5-10 mg twice daily. Collected material from alopecia areata patients comprised lesional scalp punch biopsies and peripheral blood. This clonotype was sampled from a human donor with alopecia areata. Sequenced material: skin, taken at week 24, from a patient treated with tofacitinib. V gene TRBV23-1 combines with J gene TRBJ2-1; D assignment may be TRBD1 or TRBD2 (5 bases each). TRBV23-1 is noted as an ORF with a role that remains uncertain. The CDR3 DNA reads as TGCGCCAGCAGTCCTCCGGAACTTGTGGGGGAATCTTCCTACAATGAGCAGTTCTTC. Its protein product is CASSPPELVGESSYNEQFF.